Below, 8 T cell receptor beta chains from the same sample are listed, as sequenced in a study of cytomegalovirus exposure and HLA in healthy donors. TCRdb's table, derived via immunoSEQ multiplex PCR, lists solely in-frame clones and lacks some. The repertoire includes 50,000 to 70,000 clones, roughly 95% of them detected once, and approximately 6.4% sits in the top ten. Sequences were obtained from PBMCs. These receptors all stem from a woman younger than 35 in good health and CMV-seropositive.

This clone appeared once. J is TRBJ2-2 and V is TRBV5-1; D unclear. V was pared by 5 bases and J by 6 bases, with 11 bases between. Germline lookup yields CDR1 SGHRS and CDR2 YFSETQ. The length of the CDR3 is 13 residues. The CDR3 DNA reads TGCGCCAGCAGTTTGTCAGTATCCGGGGAGCTGTTTTTT. It is translated as CASSLSVSGELFF.

This clone has only one observation. V gene TRBV6-5 combines with J gene TRBJ1-1; D not certain. The CDR3 has 14 residues. Between the trimmed V and J ends, which lost 6 bases and 0 bases, there was a span of 11 bases. CDR1 and CDR2 from the germline V gene are MNHEY and SVGAGI. The CDR3 DNA reads as TGTGCCAGCAGCAATCCTGCGGTGAACACTGAAGCTTTCTTT. It encodes CASSNPAVNTEAFF.

CDR3 region: CASSLRQGSNEKLFF. CDR3 DNA: TGTGCCAGCAGCCTGAGACAGGGGTCTAATGAAAAACTGTTTTTT. The chain has TRBV11-2 and TRBJ1-4; TRBD1 aligns across 8 bases. CDR3 size: 15 residues. The germline V gene has CDR1 SGHAT and CDR2 FQNNGV. Trimming took 5 bases from V and 3 from J; bases not matched to a gene: 5.

The chain is built from TRBV28 and TRBJ1-1; D remains unclear. The ends were cut back, 6 bases at V and 10 bases at J, with 15 bases in the middle. Germline CDR1 reads MDHEN; CDR2 reads SYDVKM. The CDR3 is 12 residues long. CDR3 in DNA: TGTGCCAGCAGGTTACCGGGAGACGTAGCTTTCTTT. It yields the protein CASRLPGDVAFF.

The chain uses TRBV9 and TRBJ2-3; weak D call: TRBD2 (5 bases). This CDR3 has 15 amino acids. Trimming pared 0 bases from V and 0 bases from J, leaving 8 bases between. CDR1 is SGDLS, CDR2 YYNGEE, per germline. The CDR3 nucleotides read TGTGCCAGCAGCGTAGGAGCGGATAGCACAGATACGCAGTATTTT. Its protein is CASSVGADSTDTQYF.

The V and J genes are TRBV2 and TRBJ1-5; D perhaps matches TRBD1 (6 bases). CDR3 length equals 13 residues. Germline V gene sequence: CDR1 SNHLY, CDR2 FYNNEI. V lost 8 bases and J lost 6, with 14 bases in between. In DNA, the CDR3 is TGTGCCAGCGTGAGGGGGGGCGGTCAGCCCCAGCATTTT. Its protein product is CASVRGGGQPQHF.

The chain has TRBV10-2 and TRBJ1-2, with TRBD1 as a possible D gene (6 bases). Germline V CDR1 and CDR2: WSHSY, SAAADI. V lost 6 bases and J lost 3, with 11 bases in between. This CDR3 contains 13 residues. Here the CDR3 reads CASRGRGYYGYTF. The CDR3 DNA reads as TGCGCCAGCAGGGGCAGGGGCTACTATGGCTACACCTTC.

In this sample, this clone turned up once. V gene TRBV6-4 combines with J gene TRBJ2-1, with a weak D call TRBD2 (5 bases). This CDR3 is 15 amino acids long. CDR1 MRHNA and CDR2 SNTAGT come from the germline V gene. V gave up 6 bases and J gave up 8 bases, with 20 bases separating them. The DNA of the CDR3 is TGTGCCAGCAGCCCGACACGGGGTAGCAACTATGAGCAGTTCTTC. It codes for CASSPTRGSNYEQFF.